The 13 T cell receptor beta chains below come from one sample, sequenced in a study of shared clonotypes between healthy human individuals. Method: immunoSEQ multiplex PCR; TCRdb's copy keeps in-frame clones and lacks some. The sample has about 380,000 clones, roughly 96% seen once. Sequenced material: memory CD8+ T cells sorted from blood. Subset described: CD45RO+ cells pooled with CCR7-negative TemRA cells. Every receptor here comes from a man aged 25-40 years in good health.

The chain employs TRBV5-1 and TRBJ2-4, with a weak D call TRBD1 (5 bases). The CDR3 totals 14 residues. Germline V lookup: CDR1 SGHRS, CDR2 YFSETQ. With 0 bases removed from V and 4 bases from J, the gap between germline ends came to 8 bases. In nucleotides, the CDR3 is TGCGCCAGCAGCTTGGAAGGACAAAAAAACATTCAGTACTTC. Protein sequence: CASSLEGQKNIQYF.

The gene calls are TRBV30 and TRBJ2-1; D may be TRBD1 or TRBD2 (5 bases each). The CDR3 is made up of 14 amino acids. CDR1 and CDR2 (germline): GTSNPN, SVGIG (reference sequence). The V end was cut by 5 bases, the J end by 0 bases, with 11 bases between. This CDR3 is CAWGTASSYNEQFF. In nucleotides, the CDR3 is TGTGCCTGGGGGACGGCTAGCTCCTACAATGAGCAGTTCTTC.

The CDR3: CASSEAGPSRLGEQFF. In DNA form, the CDR3 reads TGTGCCAGCAGTGAAGCTGGGCCCTCGCGTCTTGGTGAGCAGTTCTTC. The chain carries TRBV6-1 and TRBJ2-1; D gene uncertain. The length of the CDR3 is 16 residues. The germline CDR1 and CDR2 sequences are MNHNS and SASEGT. Trimming took off 0 bases at V and 9 bases at J, with 18 bases between the two ends.

The rearrangement links TRBV30 to TRBJ2-1; 10 bases align to TRBD2. The V gene end was trimmed by 5 bases and the J gene end by 4 bases; junction bases not matched to a gene: 8. Per the germline V gene, CDR1 is GTSNPN and CDR2 is SVGIG (reference sequence). This CDR3 is 15 amino acids long. CDR3 protein: CAWDPGLANYNEQFF. CDR3 DNA: TGTGCCTGGGATCCGGGACTAGCGAATTACAATGAGCAGTTCTTC.

The chain uses TRBV15 and TRBJ2-7, with D unresolved. CDR1 is LNHNV and CDR2 is YYDKDF in the germline V gene (reference sequence). V lost 1 base and J 2 bases, leaving 12 bases between the germline ends. The CDR3 loop spans 15 amino acids. Written as DNA, the CDR3 is TGTGCCACCAGCAGAGGCCTTACTAAGCCCTACGAGCAGTACTTC. This codes for CATSRGLTKPYEQYF.

The table lists this clone with a few counts. This chain links TRBV19 with TRBJ1-1, with unresolved D. Germline loops: CDR1 LNHDA, CDR2 SQIVND (reference sequence). V was pared by 10 bases and J by 0 bases, with 12 bases between. CDR3 length: 13 residues. Here the CDR3 reads CATGLTMNTEAFF. The CDR3 coding sequence is TGTGCCACCGGCCTCACTATGAACACTGAAGCTTTCTTT.

The rearrangement joins TRBV5-5 to TRBJ2-7, with D possibly TRBD2 on 6 matching bases. There are 16 residues in the CDR3. V shed 0 bases and J shed 3 bases, with 16 bases lying between them. Germline CDR1 reads SGHKS; CDR2 reads YYEKEE (reference sequence). The CDR3 loop reads CASSLAGPGVNYEQYF. The CDR3, as DNA: TGTGCCAGCAGCTTGGCTGGTCCGGGAGTAAACTACGAGCAGTACTTC.

The V call is TRBV7-8, the J call TRBJ2-7; D unclear. This CDR3 has 12 residues. V lost 3 bases and J 1 base, leaving 4 bases between the germline ends. Germline CDR1 SGHVS, CDR2 FQNEAQ. As DNA, the CDR3 is TGTGCCAGCAGCTTGTGGTCCTACGAGCAGTACTTC. Translating gives CASSLWSYEQYF.

CDR3 region: CASSLITGVEPQHF. In DNA form, the CDR3 reads TGCGCCAGCAGCCTAATAACCGGGGTTGAGCCCCAGCATTTT. V usage is TRBV5-1 and J usage is TRBJ1-5, with D uncertain. Germline V CDR1 and CDR2: SGHRS, YFSETQ. The V end lost 4 bases, the J end lost 8 bases, and 16 bases lay between the germline ends. The CDR3 is 14 amino acids. The full variable domain, completed using reference TRBV5-1 and TRBJ1-5, is KAGVTQTPRYLIKTRGQQVTLSCSPISGHRSVSWYQQTPGQGLQFLFEYFSETQRNKGNFPGRFSGRQFSNSRSEMNVSTLELGDSALYLCASSLITGVEPQHFGDGTRLSIL.

The chain employs TRBV13 and TRBJ2-1; perhaps TRBD1 as D (5 bases). V lost 5 bases to trimming and J lost 0 bases, with 20 bases between them. The germline V gene has CDR1 PRHDT and CDR2 FYEKMQ (reference sequence). This CDR3 has 18 amino acids. The CDR3 spells CASSPPTVHSSSYNEQFF. The CDR3 nucleotides are TGTGCCAGCAGCCCGCCGACAGTCCATAGCAGCTCCTACAATGAGCAGTTCTTC.

The V gene is TRBV28, the J gene TRBJ2-7; D not certain. The CDR3 spans 11 residues. Deletions cut 3 bases from V and 2 bases from J, with 2 bases between. Germline V gene sequence: CDR1 MDHEN, CDR2 SYDVKM. This CDR3 is CASSFAYEQYF. The DNA of the CDR3 is TGTGCCAGCAGTTTCGCCTACGAGCAGTACTTC.

The chain links TRBV29-1 to TRBJ2-3, with 7 bases that match TRBD2. V shed 5 bases, J shed 3 bases, and the junction held 14 bases outside the gene matches. CDR1 SQVTM and CDR2 ANQGSEA come from the germline V gene. This CDR3 is 16 amino acids long. The CDR3: CSVSPRRGRKTDTQYF. Here the CDR3 DNA reads TGCAGCGTTAGCCCTCGACGCGGGAGAAAGACAGATACGCAGTATTTT.

The genes are TRBV11-2 and TRBJ2-3, with D possibly matching TRBD1 (7 bases). This CDR3 region has 16 residues. Trimming pared 1 base from V and 1 base from J, leaving 12 bases between. The germline V gene has CDR1 SGHAT and CDR2 FQNNGV. CDR3 protein: CASSLVGGQRTDTQYF. The CDR3 nucleotides read TGTGCCAGCAGCTTAGTCGGGGGACAGCGCACAGATACGCAGTATTTT.